This entry describes one T cell receptor (beta chain). The data were obtained in a study of blood T cell repertoires in COVID-19. About the research overall: The origin of the acute and convalescent COVID-19 samples was the United States, Italy and Spain. Sources were T cells, B-cell-depleted T cells, or PBMCs; the material itself was cDNA or gDNA.

Study processing details: Amplification of reference gene primers provided the estimated nucleated cell counts. Libraries were prepared by immunoSEQ multiplex PCR; TCRdb keeps only in-frame clonotypes and omits some of them. V and J calls and clone size are copied from that table; D and trimming were computed from the DNA. The sample consists of 81,000 or so clones, almost 95% of them appearing once. The sequenced sample consisted of peripheral blood. The TCR was taken from an older woman with active COVID-19.

Written as DNA, the CDR3 is TGTGCCAGCAGCTTGGGATCCGGGAGAGGGAGTATGACACCCCTCCACTTT. Encoded protein: CASSLGSGRGSMTPLHF. The rearrangement uses TRBV5-6 and TRBJ1-6; no firm D call. V was trimmed by 0 bases and J by 11 bases, leaving 21 bases between them. This CDR3 is built from 17 residues. Germline loops: CDR1 SGHDT, CDR2 YYEEEE.